The source of this T cell receptor beta chain is a study of PD-1 blockade in classical Hodgkin lymphoma. The overall study: Patients were administered nivolumab (3 mg/kg intravenously) every 2 weeks.

TCRdb keeps only in-frame clones here, not all; method: immunoSEQ multiplex PCR. The sample holds around 65,000 clones; 70% to 90% are singletons and the top ten take about 8%. CDR3 length equals 15 residues. Germline V gene data show CDR1 as MGHRA and CDR2 as YSYEKL. V was shortened by 1 base and J by 3 bases, with 12 bases between the two germline ends. Time point defined: cycle 4 day 1 (C4D1), after five to seven weeks of nivolumab. Autologous stem cell transplantation was followed by relapse in every patient, and brentuximab vedotin exposure varied. Patients showed best responses of complete response, partial response or progressive disease.

This sequence joins TRBV4-1 and TRBJ2-5; no firm D call. The TCR sequence derives from a human donor with classical Hodgkin lymphoma. The sample was peripheral blood mononuclear cells (PBMCs), taken before the fourth cycle of nivolumab. CDR3 DNA: TGCGCCAGCAGCCAAGTCGGCCAGGCAAAAGAGACCCAGTACTTC. Protein: CASSQVGQAKETQYF.